These 30 T cell receptor beta chains were all obtained from the same sample, sequenced in a study of blood T cell repertoires in COVID-19. TCRdb's copy holds only in-frame clones and misses some; the assay was immunoSEQ multiplex PCR. Here the sample spans under 500,000 clones, roughly nine tenths being singletons. Specimen: PBMCs or T cells enriched from blood (not recorded which). Receptor source: a woman between 18 and 29 years old with acute COVID-19.

The chain is built from TRBV6-6 and TRBJ1-1; weak D call: TRBD1 (6 bases). V shed 10 bases and J shed 5 bases, with 23 bases lying between them. The CDR3 totals 15 residues. Germline values: CDR1 MNHNY, CDR2 SVGAGI (reference sequence). The CDR3 nucleotides read TGTGCCATCCAAGGGAGGGACACTGCTACGACTGAAGCTTTCTTT. Its protein product is CAIQGRDTATTEAFF.

This clone was picked up a small number of times. The chain carries TRBV6-5 and TRBJ1-2; 9 positions agree with TRBD1. The germline V gene has CDR1 MNHEY and CDR2 SVGAGI. The CDR3 length is 14 residues. V lost 5 bases, J lost 6 bases, and 7 bases stayed unmatched. CDR3 nucleotide sequence: TGTGCCAGCAGTAGATCGGGACAGGGTGATGGCTACACCTTC. Amino acids: CASSRSGQGDGYTF.

The chain joins TRBV5-1 to TRBJ2-3; 7 positions match TRBD2. The CDR3 length is 14 residues. The germline V gene has CDR1 SGHRS and CDR2 YFSETQ. V shed 7 bases and J 4 bases; nucleotides not matched to a gene: 9. In DNA form, the CDR3 reads TGCGCCAGCGGGTGGCGGGAGCCTTCAGATACGCAGTATTTT. Translated: CASGWREPSDTQYF.

The chain is built from TRBV9 and TRBJ2-2; possible D gene TRBD1, 6 bases. Germline V gene sequence: CDR1 SGDLS, CDR2 YYNGEE. The V end lost 0 bases, the J end lost 0 bases, and 12 bases lay between the germline ends. The CDR3 is made up of 17 amino acids. The CDR3 nucleotides are TGTGCCAGCAGCGTAGCTGTGAGGGGGTCGAACACCGGGGAGCTGTTTTTT. It is translated as CASSVAVRGSNTGELFF.

The CDR3 reads CASSQGRGHYGYTF. CDR3 nucleotide sequence: TGCGCCAGCAGCCAAGGCAGGGGGCATTATGGCTACACCTTC. This rearrangement joins TRBV4-1 to TRBJ1-2; TRBD1 agrees at 8 bases. Trimming removed 1 base from V and 5 bases from J; junction bases left unmatched: 3. The germline CDR1 and CDR2 sequences are MGHRA and YSYEKL. The CDR3 spans 14 residues.

This chain connects TRBV6-2 or TRBV6-3 to TRBJ1-4; D may be TRBD1 (5 bases). This CDR3 is built from 16 residues. Germline values: CDR1 MNHEY, CDR2 SVGEGT. V lost 6 bases to trimming and J lost 6 bases, with 20 bases between them. The CDR3 is CASSPHGGELDEKLFF. For the CDR3, the DNA is TGTGCCAGCAGCCCGCACGGGGGGGAGTTGGATGAAAAACTGTTTTTT.

This chain links TRBV5-1 with TRBJ2-1; perhaps TRBD2 as D (6 bases). The CDR3 length is 15 residues. Per the germline V gene, CDR1 is SGHRS and CDR2 is YFSETQ. V was cut by 2 bases and J by 2 bases, with 11 bases left in between. In DNA form, the CDR3 reads TGCGCCAGCAGCTTACGGACGGGGGCCTACAATGAGCAGTTCTTC. Translated: CASSLRTGAYNEQFF.

The chain combines TRBV7-8 with TRBJ1-1; weak D call: TRBD1 (5 bases). The CDR3 runs to 14 residues. V was trimmed by 5 bases and J by 4 bases, leaving 14 bases between them. The germline gives CDR1 SGHVS, CDR2 FQNEAQ. CDR3 in DNA: TGTGCCAGCAGCCAGACCCGGACACCCACTGAAGCTTTCTTT. Translated: CASSQTRTPTEAFF.

V and J are TRBV11-1 and TRBJ2-7, with 9 nucleotides matching TRBD1. The germline CDR1 and CDR2 sequences are SGHAT and FQDESV (reference sequence). The CDR3 is 16 residues long. V shed 5 bases and J 3 bases; nucleotides not matched to a gene: 11. The CDR3 region is CASSSYPGQGFYEQYF. Here the CDR3 DNA reads TGTGCCAGCAGCAGTTACCCGGGACAGGGCTTCTACGAGCAGTACTTC.

The rearrangement joins TRBV25-1 to TRBJ1-1; D unclear. The CDR3 has 11 amino acids. Between the trimmed V and J ends, which lost 7 bases and 2 bases, there was a span of 5 bases. CDR1 is MGHDK, CDR2 SYGVNS, per germline. The CDR3 region is CASKHNTEAFF. In DNA form, the CDR3 reads TGTGCCAGCAAGCACAACACTGAAGCTTTCTTT.

The chain combines TRBV30 with TRBJ1-2, with 8 bases lining up with TRBD1. In germline, CDR1 is GTSNPN, CDR2 SVGIG (reference sequence). This CDR3 contains 13 residues. V lost 5 bases and J lost 5; bases outside the gene matches: 7. The DNA of the CDR3 is TGTGCCTGGTCCCAGGGGGCGCGGTATGGCTACACCTTC. Its translation is CAWSQGARYGYTF.

The chain uses TRBV5-1 and TRBJ1-1, with 7 bases fitting TRBD1. The V gene end was trimmed by 4 bases and the J gene end by 5 bases; junction bases not matched to a gene: 11. Germline values: CDR1 SGHRS, CDR2 YFSETQ. This CDR3 region has 15 residues. Written as DNA, the CDR3 is TGCGCCAGCAGCCTACAGCCAGGGGGGAGTACTGAAGCTTTCTTT. It encodes CASSLQPGGSTEAFF.

The rearrangement links TRBV7-2 to TRBJ2-7, with 7 bases matching TRBD1. The CDR3 sequence is 14 residues long. J gave up 5 bases and V 5 bases, and 9 bases lay outside the gene matches. Germline V gene data show CDR1 as SGHTA and CDR2 as FQGNSA. CDR3 loop: CASSQMTGSHEQYF. In DNA, the CDR3 is TGTGCCAGCAGCCAAATGACAGGGAGCCACGAGCAGTACTTC.

CDR3 bases: TGTGCCAGCAGCTCCACGGGGGGGCACGAGCAGTACTTC. Residues: CASSSTGGHEQYF. V gene TRBV11-2 combines with J gene TRBJ2-7; 8 bases map to TRBD2. Trimming cost V 4 bases and J 5 bases; bases outside gene matches: 4. Germline V lookup: CDR1 SGHAT, CDR2 FQNNGV. The CDR3 contains 13 residues.

The genes are TRBV23-1 and TRBJ2-1, with unresolved D. TRBV23-1 counts as an open reading frame of uncertain function. V lost 2 bases and J 5 bases, leaving 13 bases between the germline ends. The CDR3 consists of 15 residues. The CDR3 coding sequence is TGCGCCAGCAGTCAAAAGCCTGAGATCAACAATGAGCAGTTCTTC. Protein: CASSQKPEINNEQFF.

The chain employs TRBV5-4 and TRBJ1-4, with TRBD1 matching over 10 bases. The V segment lost 0 bases and the J segment 8 bases; nucleotides outside the gene matches: 4. Germline-derived CDR1 and CDR2 are SGHNT and YYREEE (reference sequence). The length of the CDR3 is 15 residues. CDR3 coding DNA: TGTGCCAGCAGCTTGGGTTCGACAGGGGGCGAAAAACTGTTTTTT. This codes for CASSLGSTGGEKLFF.

This chain connects TRBV7-2 to TRBJ2-3; 10 bases are a match to TRBD2. Germline lookup yields CDR1 SGHTA and CDR2 FQGNSA. The CDR3 runs 15 residues. The junction had 6 bases not matched to a gene; V was cut back by 4 bases and J by 5 bases. As DNA, the CDR3 is TGTGCCAGCAGCTCGTATAGCGGGGGGCTAGATACGCAGTATTTT. This sequence encodes CASSSYSGGLDTQYF.

CDR3 DNA: TGCGCCAGCAGCCCCGGGGTAGCGCCCTACAATGAGCAGTTCTTC. This sequence encodes CASSPGVAPYNEQFF. This chain connects TRBV4-1 to TRBJ2-1, with D maybe TRBD2 (5 bases). Trimming cost V 4 bases and J 2 bases, with 12 bases left between them. The CDR3 spans 15 residues. Germline lookup yields CDR1 MGHRA and CDR2 YSYEKL.

This clone was observed a few times. The V call is TRBV9, the J call TRBJ1-1; 8 nucleotides agree with TRBD1. CDR1 and CDR2 from the germline V gene are SGDLS and YYNGEE. The CDR3 length is 12 residues. CDR3 in amino acids: CGSGTGNTEAFF. CDR3 in DNA: TGTGGATCCGGGACAGGGAACACTGAAGCTTTCTTT.

This clone has only a few counts. V is TRBV28 and J is TRBJ1-1, with 8 bases matching TRBD1. This CDR3 comprises 16 residues. V trimming: 6 bases; J trimming: 1 base; junction bases outside the gene matches: 10. Germline CDR1 and CDR2: MDHEN and SYDVKM. DNA of the CDR3: TGTGCCAGCAGCCGTGGACAGGGTATTCAGAACACTGAAGCTTTCTTT. Its translation: CASSRGQGIQNTEAFF. Combining the CDR3 with reference TRBV28 and TRBJ1-1 gives the whole variable domain DVKVTQSSRYLVKRTGEKVFLECVQDMDHENMFWYRQDPGLGLRLIYFSYDVKMKEKGDIPEGYSVSREKKERFSLILESASTNQTSMYLCASSRGQGIQNTEAFFGQGTRLTVV.

The chain uses TRBV7-9 and TRBJ1-6; D is possibly TRBD1 (6 bases). The CDR3 extends over 14 amino acids. Between the trimmed V and J ends, which lost 8 bases and 3 bases, there was a span of 11 bases. Germline CDR1 and CDR2: SEHNR and FQNEAQ (reference sequence). The CDR3 here is CASVRTDYNSPLHF. The CDR3 bases are TGTGCCAGCGTGAGGACAGACTATAATTCACCCCTCCACTTT.

The chain employs TRBV4-1 and TRBJ1-4; possible D gene TRBD1, 5 bases. Per the germline V gene, CDR1 is MGHRA and CDR2 is YSYEKL. Trimming cost V 3 bases and J 8 bases, with 10 bases left between them. This CDR3 comprises 13 residues. CDR3 loop: CASSHPRQEKLFF. The CDR3 DNA reads as TGCGCCAGCAGCCACCCCAGACAGGAAAAACTGTTTTTT.

The rearrangement links TRBV18 to TRBJ1-6, with D tentatively TRBD1 (6 bases). Germline V lookup: CDR1 KGHSH, CDR2 LQKENI. This CDR3 region has 15 residues. Trimming pared 1 base from V and 13 bases from J, leaving 17 bases between. Here the CDR3 DNA reads TGTGCCAGCTCACCACGTTCAGGGGCAGGTTCTCCCCTCCACTTT. Translating gives CASSPRSGAGSPLHF.

The chain combines TRBV5-6 with TRBJ1-2; D is perhaps TRBD1 (5 bases). V was pared by 0 bases and J by 8 bases, with 11 bases between. This CDR3 contains 13 residues. Germline V gives CDR1 SGHDT, CDR2 YYEEEE. For the CDR3, the DNA is TGTGCCAGCAGCTTGGCGGCAGGGTTAGGCTACACCTTC. Residues: CASSLAAGLGYTF.

The chain uses TRBV24-1 and TRBJ2-5; the match to TRBD1 covers 10 bases. The CDR3 totals 14 residues. Germline V CDR1 and CDR2: KGHDR, SFDVKD. The ends lost 5 bases at V and 4 bases at J; junction bases unmatched: 3. This CDR3 reads CATSGDRGRETQYF. In DNA, the CDR3 is TGTGCCACCAGTGGAGACAGGGGGCGAGAGACCCAGTACTTC.

V usage is TRBV4-2 and J usage is TRBJ2-3, with TRBD1 matching over 9 bases. CDR3 length: 16 residues. Trimming took 0 bases from V and 3 from J; bases not matched to a gene: 4. From germline, CDR1 is LGHNA and CDR2 YNFKEQ. CDR3 sequence reads: CASSQDGTGRTDTQYF. DNA of the CDR3: TGTGCCAGCAGCCAAGATGGGACAGGGAGGACAGATACGCAGTATTTT.

This chain joins TRBV29-1 and TRBJ1-2; the match to TRBD1 covers 9 bases. CDR1 is SQVTM and CDR2 is ANQGSEA in the germline V gene. The CDR3 covers 14 residues. J lost 5 bases, V lost 6 bases, and 10 bases had no gene match. CDR3 sequence: CSVEGTGLGYGYTF. The CDR3 coding sequence is TGCAGCGTCGAGGGGACAGGGTTGGGTTATGGCTACACCTTC.

This chain connects TRBV13 to TRBJ1-3, with a tentative D call TRBD1 (6 bases). CDR3 length: 18 amino acids. Germline loops: CDR1 PRHDT, CDR2 FYEKMQ (reference sequence). V lost 3 bases and J lost 0, with 18 bases in between. The CDR3 nucleotides read TGTGCCAGCAGCTTCAGACAGGATCTTATTCCCTCTGGAAACACCATATATTTT. It specifies CASSFRQDLIPSGNTIYF.

The rearrangement links TRBV29-1 to TRBJ2-7; either TRBD1 or TRBD2 may fit D (5 bases each). The CDR3 has 11 residues. CDR1 and CDR2 (germline): SQVTM, ANQGSEA. The germline V and J ends were trimmed by 7 bases and 3 bases, with 10 bases remaining between them. The CDR3 DNA sequence: TGCAGCGCGGGACCGAGCTACGAGCAGTACTTC. As protein: CSAGPSYEQYF.

The V call is TRBV12-5, the J call TRBJ2-3; maybe TRBD2 (5 bases). Germline V lookup: CDR1 LGHNT, CDR2 FRNRAP. This CDR3 region has 11 residues. Trimming shortened V by 4 bases and J by 10 bases, and 9 bases separated the two germline ends. CDR3 residues: CASGSPGAQYF. CDR3 DNA sequence: TGTGCTAGTGGTTCCCCCGGGGCGCAGTATTTT.